This T cell receptor (beta chain) was obtained from a study of OX40 agonist ivuxolimab in advanced cancers. The table came from immunoSEQ multiplex PCR; TCRdb's copy has only in-frame clones and leaves some out. The data hold approximately 54,000 clones, with around 90% observed a single time. V lost 6 bases, J lost 2 bases, and 17 bases lay in between. Germline V lookup: CDR1 SQVTM, CDR2 ANQGSEA. There are 14 residues in the CDR3. The V call is TRBV29-1, the J call TRBJ2-7, with D unclear. The sequenced sample was CD4+ or CD8+ T cells sorted from blood, obtained in a trial of the OX40 agonist ivuxolimab. The TCR comes from an adult with an advanced solid tumor such as melanoma, head and neck, liver or kidney cancer. For the CDR3, the DNA is TGCAGCGTCGAGACATCGGGTCACACCTACGAGCAGTACTTC. This codes for CSVETSGHTYEQYF.